This T cell receptor beta chain was recorded in a study of blood T cell repertoires in COVID-19. The wider study: Sources were T cells, B-cell-depleted T cells, or PBMCs; the material itself was cDNA or gDNA.

The CDR3 is made up of 14 amino acids. CDR1 is SGDLS and CDR2 is YYNGEE in the germline V gene. Trimming stripped 2 bases from V and 3 bases from J, with 12 bases between. Study processing details: By means of reference gene primer amplification, nucleated cell counts were estimated. Data came from immunoSEQ multiplex PCR; TCRdb stores just in-frame clones and leaves some out. V, J and clone size derive from that table, while D and trimming were established from the DNA sequence. The table has over 200,000 clones, 80% to 90% seen once. J is TRBJ2-7 and V is TRBV9; D is undetermined. The source is a woman aged 40 to 50 with active or convalescent COVID-19. Sequenced input: peripheral blood. The CDR3 is CASSVLMRDYEQYF. In DNA, the CDR3 is TGTGCCAGCAGCGTTCTAATGCGAGACTACGAGCAGTACTTC.